The 10 T cell receptor beta chains below all came from one sample that was sequenced in a study of blood T cell repertoires in COVID-19. Profiled with immunoSEQ multiplex PCR; TCRdb holds only in-frame clones, not every one. Seen here are about 320,000 clones, roughly 90% observed once, and the top ten hold 2.6%. The sample consisted of PBMCs or T cells enriched from blood (not recorded which). These receptors all come from a man between 60 and 75 years old who had recovered from COVID-19.

The V and J genes are TRBV7-9 and TRBJ1-5; D is possibly TRBD1 (5 bases). Germline loops: CDR1 SEHNR, CDR2 FQNEAQ (reference sequence). This CDR3 region has 18 residues. V gave up 1 base and J gave up 0 bases, with 16 bases separating them. The CDR3 bases are TGTGCCAGCAGCTTAGAGGATGATGCCAGGGATAGCAATCAGCCCCAGCATTTT. It yields the protein CASSLEDDARDSNQPQHF.

Comment on this clone: Other DNA sequences from this sample encode an identical CDR3 as well. J is TRBJ1-4 and V is TRBV20-1; D remains unclear. V shed 3 bases and J shed 4 bases, with 3 bases lying between them. The V gene's germline CDR1 is DFQATT and CDR2 SNEGSKA (reference sequence). CDR3 length: 11 residues. The DNA for the CDR3 is TGCAGTGCTAGCCTTAATGAAAAACTGTTTTTT. This encodes CSASLNEKLFF.

J is TRBJ1-2 and V is TRBV12-3 or TRBV12-4; D gene unclear. This CDR3 is 13 amino acids long. V lost 1 base and J lost 6, with 9 bases in between. CDR3: CASSLESWHGYTF. In DNA, the CDR3 is TGTGCCAGCAGTTTAGAGTCTTGGCATGGCTACACCTTC.

The chain joins TRBV2 to TRBJ2-3; TRBD1 agrees at 10 bases. Per germline, CDR1 SNHLY and CDR2 FYNNEI. CDR3 length equals 19 residues. V lost 6 bases and J lost 2; bases outside the gene matches: 17. The CDR3 spells CASSWGTGAGSRYTDTQYF. The CDR3 DNA sequence: TGTGCCAGCAGCTGGGGGACAGGGGCGGGAAGCCGCTACACAGATACGCAGTATTTT.

The rearrangement links TRBV9 to TRBJ2-6, with D perhaps TRBD2 (5 bases). The CDR3 has 15 amino acids. Trimming pared 0 bases from V and 2 bases from J, leaving 6 bases between. Germline V lookup: CDR1 SGDLS, CDR2 YYNGEE. The DNA for the CDR3 is TGTGCCAGCAGCGTAGCCGGGACTGGGGCCAACGTCCTGACTTTC. Translation gives CASSVAGTGANVLTF.

V usage is TRBV7-9 and J usage is TRBJ1-2; D gene uncertain. This CDR3 comprises 13 residues. V was cut by 5 bases and J by 6 bases, with 13 bases left in between. Germline V gene lookup returns CDR1 SEHNR and CDR2 FQNEAQ (reference sequence). CDR3 in DNA: TGTGCCAGCAGCCAACGGGAGGTGGATGGCTACACCTTC. Translated, it gives CASSQREVDGYTF.

The chain joins TRBV5-4 to TRBJ1-1; 8 bases agree with TRBD1. The trim removed 0 bases at V and 5 bases at J, leaving 6 bases unmatched. The length of the CDR3 is 15 residues. Germline CDR1 reads SGHNT; CDR2 reads YYREEE (reference sequence). CDR3: CASSLGGQGGTEAFF. CDR3 in DNA: TGTGCCAGCAGCTTGGGAGGACAGGGTGGTACTGAAGCTTTCTTT.

The chain is built from TRBV30 and TRBJ1-4; D call uncertain. The germline CDR1 and CDR2 sequences are GTSNPN and SVGIG (reference sequence). Trimming took off 4 bases at V and 8 bases at J, with 14 bases between the two ends. This CDR3 has 13 residues. CDR3 nucleotide sequence: TGTGCCTGGACGGACCCTGGGAGAGAAAAACTGTTTTTT. This codes for CAWTDPGREKLFF.

The table lists this clone with a count of one. The CDR3 nucleotides are TGTGCCAGCAGTTTTGGGCGATTTAACTATGGCTACACCTTC. It translates to CASSFGRFNYGYTF. The V call is TRBV27, the J call TRBJ1-2; no firm D call. Germline loops: CDR1 MNHEY, CDR2 SMNVEV (reference sequence). The V gene lost 3 bases and the J gene lost 1 base, with 9 bases spanning the gap. The CDR3 is 14 residues long.

The J gene is TRBJ1-2, the V gene TRBV5-4; D unclear. This CDR3 has 14 residues. Germline assignment: CDR1 SGHNT and CDR2 YYREEE (reference sequence). Trimming removed 0 bases from V and 3 bases from J, with 9 bases in between. CDR3 amino acids: CASSLGLGDYGYTF. The CDR3 DNA reads TGTGCCAGCAGCTTGGGGCTCGGGGACTATGGCTACACCTTC.